This T cell receptor (beta chain) was sequenced for a study of shared clonotypes between healthy human individuals. Study context: Donor ages ranged 18 to 49 years: two women, a few men. Three CD4 naive, three CD4 memory, two CD8 naive and one CD8 memory plate were used per donor.

Donors included only healthy HIV-negative adults lacking recent acute infections or vaccinations. Running of the assay took place at deep level. Sequenced by immunoSEQ multiplex PCR; TCRdb stores in-frame clones only, minus some. The repertoire consists of roughly 1,100,000 clones, with about three quarters occurring once and the leading ten covering about 1.5%. The TCR sequence derives from a man aged 18 to 29 in good health. Source material: memory CD4+ T cells sorted from blood. Subset described: CD45RA-negative fraction.

The CDR3 DNA reads as TGTGCCAGCAGCTTGAGAGCGAAGATGGGATCCAACACCGGGGAGCTGTTTTTT. The encoded protein is CASSLRAKMGSNTGELFF. The chain couples TRBV11-2 to TRBJ2-2; D not resolved. V lost 3 bases and J 2 bases, leaving 19 bases between the germline ends. Germline V CDR1 and CDR2: SGHAT, FQNNGV. There are 18 residues in the CDR3.